This TCR beta chain was captured in a study of blood T cell repertoires in COVID-19. The wider study: From T cells, B-cell-depleted T cells, or PBMCs came the material, which was cDNA or gDNA.

Profiled with immunoSEQ multiplex PCR; TCRdb holds only in-frame clones, not every one. This table has under 250,000 clones, 83% appearing once. The CDR3 has 16 amino acids. V was pared by 0 bases and J by 4 bases, with 6 bases of the junction left unmatched. Germline CDR1 LGHNA, CDR2 YNFKEQ. The chain joins TRBV4-2 to TRBJ2-5, with TRBD1 matching over 9 bases. This clonotype was obtained from a man aged 35 to 55 with active or convalescent COVID-19. Source material: peripheral blood. Here the CDR3 reads CASSQDGQGSRETQYF. The CDR3 nucleotides read TGTGCCAGCAGCCAAGACGGACAGGGGAGTCGAGAGACCCAGTACTTC.